This T cell receptor (beta chain) was identified in a study of graft-versus-host responses after intestinal transplantation. The overall study: Following induction with anti-thymocyte globulin, all recipients were given tacrolimus and steroids for approximately three years. General study findings and limits: Some GvH clones appeared in ileal mucosa or blood before recipient bone marrow. Early declines in HvG clones that occurred post-transplant were associated with peak circulating GvH clone levels.

The researchers put some 200,000 CFSE-labeled responder cells into plates with some 200,000 irradiated, violet-dye-labeled stimulator cells. Sequencing was performed with immunoSEQ multiplex PCR; in TCRdb, only in-frame clones are kept and a portion is missing. The sample yields roughly 5,200 clones, less than 30% seen once. Trimming cost V 0 bases and J 2 bases; bases outside gene matches: 4. The germline CDR1 and CDR2 sequences are SGHNT and YYREEE (reference sequence). The CDR3 extends over 17 amino acids. This chain uses TRBV5-4 with TRBJ2-5; TRBD2 matches 13 bases. The sequences come from alloreactive CD4+ T cells from a mixed lymphocyte reaction culture, collected before transplantation. Sample subset: CFSE-low proliferating T cells sorted from roughly six-day pre-transplant mixed lymphocyte reaction (GvH or HvG direction). This clonotype originated in a human patient who was an organ donor for intestinal transplantation. The CDR3 nucleotides read TGTGCCAGCAGCTTGGGTCCGGGACTAGCGGGGCAAGAGACCCAGTACTTC. Its translation is CASSLGPGLAGQETQYF.